This T cell receptor beta chain was observed in a study of technical replicates of blood from a few donors. In this sample, this clone turned up once. Here immunoSEQ multiplex PCR was the method, and the copy in TCRdb shows in-frame clones only, minus some. Here the sample spans 79,000 or so clones, roughly nine tenths being singletons. Germline V gene lookup returns CDR1 WNHNN and CDR2 SYGVQD (reference sequence). The CDR3 runs 16 residues. V lost 3 bases to trimming and J lost 3 bases; unmatched junction nucleotides: 8. The specimen sequenced was T cells isolated from PBMCs. The rearrangement links TRBV10-1 to TRBJ2-4, with 7 bases aligning to TRBD1. This TCR came from a human donor in good health. Written as DNA, the CDR3 is TGCGCCAGCAGTGATATGTTCGGGACAGACAAAAACATTCAGTACTTC. It is translated as CASSDMFGTDKNIQYF.